The 11 T cell receptor beta chains listed next were all sequenced from one sample in a study of blood T cell repertoires in COVID-19 (dated by TCRdb to 2018 to 2021). Receptors were amplified or captured by the immunoSEQ multiplex PCR assay. Imported from immuneACCESS, the table was reduced by TCRdb to in-frame sequences with V and J called. These copies leave out some clones; in studies compared against another copy, an unresolved V gene accounts for under half, and the cause of the remainder is not known. The sample table contains about 400,000 clones; only one count was recorded for approximately 86% of them. Of the sample, around 2.1% falls within the top ten clones. The sample was PBMCs or T cells enriched from blood (not recorded which). The receptors originated from a woman aged 40 to 49 with acute COVID-19.

The gene calls are TRBV6-5 and TRBJ2-1; D is unresolved. V shed 0 bases and J shed 3 bases, with 6 bases lying between them. CDR3 size: 14 residues. Germline CDR1 and CDR2: MNHEY and SVGAGI. The CDR3 sequence: CASSYSSLYNEQFF. The DNA for the CDR3 is TGTGCCAGCAGTTACTCCTCCCTCTACAATGAGCAGTTCTTC.

The rearrangement uses TRBV4-1 and TRBJ2-1; 8 bases fit TRBD2. Per the germline V gene, CDR1 is MGHRA and CDR2 is YSYEKL. The CDR3 loop spans 16 amino acids. Trimming removed 1 base from V and 3 bases from J; junction bases left unmatched: 5. DNA for the CDR3: TGCGCCAGCAGCCAAGCGGCAGCGGGGGTCTACAATGAGCAGTTCTTC. Protein sequence: CASSQAAAGVYNEQFF.

This sequence joins TRBV6-5 and TRBJ1-6; 8 nucleotides line up with TRBD1. Germline loops: CDR1 MNHEY, CDR2 SVGAGI. There are 14 residues in the CDR3. V was clipped by 4 bases and J by 6 bases; unmatched bases: 2. CDR3 sequence (DNA): TGTGCCAGCAGTTGGACAGGGTCTAATTCACCCCTCCACTTT. Encoded protein: CASSWTGSNSPLHF.

V usage is TRBV7-9 and J usage is TRBJ2-3, with 9 bases lining up with TRBD1. The CDR3 contains 15 residues. Trimming removed 5 bases from V and 2 bases from J; junction bases left unmatched: 5. The germline gives CDR1 SEHNR, CDR2 FQNEAQ (reference sequence). The CDR3 spells CASSTRDRATDTQYF. The CDR3 DNA is TGTGCCAGCAGCACCCGGGACAGGGCCACAGATACGCAGTATTTT.

The V gene is TRBV3-1 (or the pseudogene TRBV3-2), the J gene TRBJ2-7, with D unresolved. V was pared by 4 bases and J by 3 bases, with 10 bases between. From germline, CDR1 is LGHDT and CDR2 YNNKEL (reference sequence). The CDR3 sequence is 13 residues long. The CDR3 spells CASSLAQDYEQYF. CDR3 nucleotides: TGTGCCAGCAGCCTCGCCCAGGACTACGAGCAGTACTTC.

This chain links TRBV5-1 with TRBJ2-3; D not resolved. Germline V lookup: CDR1 SGHRS, CDR2 YFSETQ. This CDR3 is built from 13 residues. The V gene lost 0 bases and the J gene lost 1 base, with 3 bases spanning the gap. CDR3 bases: TGCGCCAGCAGCTTGGCTGGCACAGATACGCAGTATTTT. This encodes CASSLAGTDTQYF.

The table lists this clone with a count of one. The V call is TRBV6-5, the J call TRBJ1-1, with 7 positions matching TRBD1. This CDR3 region has 15 residues. Germline V lookup: CDR1 MNHEY, CDR2 SVGAGI. V was clipped by 6 bases and J by 6 bases; unmatched bases: 13. CDR3 loop: CASSRKTGPLAEAFF. The CDR3 DNA reads TGTGCCAGCAGCCGAAAGACAGGGCCCCTTGCTGAAGCTTTCTTT.

The rearrangement joins TRBV19 to TRBJ1-1; 7 bases line up with TRBD1. Per germline, CDR1 LNHDA and CDR2 SQIVND (reference sequence). The CDR3 contains 15 residues. V lost 2 bases, J lost 5 bases, and 8 bases stayed unmatched. The CDR3 nucleotides read TGTGCCAGTAGTATACGACAGGGAAAGGGGACTGAAGCTTTCTTT. Its translation: CASSIRQGKGTEAFF.

V and J are TRBV5-8 and TRBJ1-4, with D possibly TRBD1 on 6 matching bases. This CDR3 has 13 residues. The V end was cut by 2 bases, the J end by 8 bases, with 10 bases between. Germline lookup yields CDR1 SGHTS and CDR2 YDEGEE. The CDR3 nucleotides read TGTGCCAGCAGCTTACAGGGTCCGGAAAAACTGTTTTTT. This gives the protein CASSLQGPEKLFF.

This clone came up once. The J gene is TRBJ2-3, the V gene TRBV11-2; D is unclear. Trimming stripped 3 bases from V and 0 bases from J, with 4 bases between. Germline V gene data show CDR1 as SGHAT and CDR2 as FQNNGV. This CDR3 spans 13 amino acids. The chain's CDR3 is CASSFSSTDTQYF. As DNA, the CDR3 is TGTGCCAGCAGCTTTAGTAGCACAGATACGCAGTATTTT.

V is TRBV4-1 and J is TRBJ1-6; 8 positions match TRBD1. The CDR3 contains 17 residues. Germline CDR1 MGHRA, CDR2 YSYEKL. V dropped 3 bases and J dropped 7; count of bases not matched to a gene: 11. CDR3 nucleotide sequence: TGCGCCAGCAGCCACCAAACGACAGGGGTTGGGAATTCACCCCTCCACTTT. This encodes CASSHQTTGVGNSPLHF.